This entry lists 2 T cell receptor beta chains sequenced from one sample in a study of blood T cell repertoires in COVID-19. Only in-frame clones appear in the TCRdb table, and some are missing; sequencing was by immunoSEQ multiplex PCR. The table includes 150,000 or so clones, around 81% detected once. Sequencing used peripheral blood. The receptors were gathered from a man aged 70-80 years who had recovered from COVID-19.

This clone was seen a few times. J is TRBJ2-2 and V is TRBV7-9, with TRBD2 matching 9 bases. V shed 9 bases, J shed 0 bases, and the junction held 11 bases outside the gene matches. Per germline, CDR1 SEHNR and CDR2 FQNEAQ (reference sequence). This CDR3 contains 17 residues. The CDR3 spells CASDFPGLASNTGELFF. The CDR3 DNA reads TGTGCCAGTGACTTTCCGGGACTAGCATCGAACACCGGGGAGCTGTTTTTT.

Turning to this clone: Mismatch with germline at one junction end may stem from a read error. V is TRBV11-2 and J is TRBJ2-5, with 8 bases that match TRBD2. Per the germline V gene, CDR1 is SGHAT and CDR2 is FQNNGV. This CDR3 region has 15 residues. The CDR3 protein is CASTLTSGSQETQYF. CDR3 in DNA: TGTGCCAGCACCTTAACTAGCGGCAGCCAAGAGACCCAGTACTTC. Full variable domain (rest looked up from reference TRBV11-2 and TRBJ2-5): EAGVAQSPRYKIIEKRQSVAFWCNPISGHATLYWYQQILGQGPKLLIQFQNNGVVDDSQLPKDRFSAERLKGVDSTLKIQPAKLEDSAVYLCASTLTSGSQETQYFGPGTRLLVL.